These 21 T cell receptor beta chains originate from one sample sequenced in a study of CXCR3-negative and CXCR3-positive naive CD8 T cells. Their recognized antigens are unknown. The study, taken as a whole, reports: CXCR3-negative naive cells had less hydrophobic TRB CDR3s than did CXCR3-positive naive cells.

UMI-labeled 5' RACE TRB cDNA libraries were prepared from the cells. TCRdb re-called the 5' RACE reads, yielding one record per CDR3 amino acid sequence without DNA. This table holds about 89,000 distinct CDR3 sequences. The sequencing input was naive CXCR3+ CD8+ T cells from blood. Subset described: CD45RO-CCR7+CD27+CD95- naive CD8+ T cells expressing CXCR3 (TNR3+). The receptors here all came from a human donor in good health. Some clones in this sample may be carry-over from other donors' samples.

This chain connects TRBV27 to TRBJ2-1. The CDR3 length is 15 residues. From germline, CDR1 is MNHEY and CDR2 SMNVEV (reference sequence). Here the CDR3 reads CASSLGGYSYNEQFF.

The genes are TRBV15 and TRBJ1-2. Looked up from germline, CDR1 is LNHNV and CDR2 is YYDKDF (reference sequence). The CDR3 sequence is 15 residues long. This CDR3 reads CATSIGREAYYGYTF.

This CDR3 reads CASSDFHNPGQGFPEAFF. The chain uses TRBV2 and TRBJ1-1; TCRdb gives TRBD1 as the D gene, but with no DNA this cannot be confirmed. In germline, CDR1 is SNHLY, CDR2 FYNNEI. The CDR3 is 18 amino acids.

V is TRBV7-2 and J is TRBJ2-6. Per germline, CDR1 SGHTA and CDR2 FQGNSA. The CDR3 covers 14 residues. CDR3 in amino acids: CASTHRSGANVLTF. Looking up the rest from reference TRBV7-2 and TRBJ2-6 gives the full variable domain: GAGVSQSPSNKVTEKGKDVELRCDPISGHTALYWYRQSLGQGLEFLIYFQGNSAPDKSGLPSDRFSAERTGGSVSTLTIQRTQQEDSAVYLCASTHRSGANVLTFGAGSRLTVL.

The genes are TRBV28 and TRBJ1-1. The length of the CDR3 is 16 residues. Germline lookup yields CDR1 MDHEN and CDR2 SYDVKM. Here the CDR3 reads CASSFHDQLPNTEAFF. Using reference TRBV28 and TRBJ1-1 for the parts outside the CDR3, the full variable domain is DVKVTQSSRYLVKRTGEKVFLECVQDMDHENMFWYRQDPGLGLRLIYFSYDVKMKEKGDIPEGYSVSREKKERFSLILESASTNQTSMYLCASSFHDQLPNTEAFFGQGTRLTVV.

V and J are TRBV7-2 and TRBJ2-7. There are 14 residues in the CDR3. Germline V gene sequence: CDR1 SGHTA, CDR2 FQGNSA. CDR3 in amino acids: CASSLIGISYEQYF.

CDR3: CSVFLLAGVGYEQYF. The chain recombines TRBV29-1 with TRBJ2-7; as DNA is missing, the TRBD2 call by TCRdb cannot be tested. The CDR3 covers 15 residues. The V gene's germline CDR1 is SQVTM and CDR2 ANQGSEA.

CDR3 region: CASSLGTGENQPQHF. The rearrangement joins TRBV3-1 to TRBJ1-5; TCRdb returns TRBD1, unconfirmable since there is no DNA. Germline values: CDR1 LGHDT, CDR2 YNNKEL (reference sequence). There are 15 residues in the CDR3. Using reference TRBV3-1 and TRBJ1-5 for the parts outside the CDR3, the full variable domain is DTAVSQTPKYLVTQMGNDKSIKCEQNLGHDTMYWYKQDSKKFLKIMFSYNNKELIINETVPNRFSPKSPDKAHLNLHINSLELGDSAVYFCASSLGTGENQPQHFGDGTRLSIL.

The chain employs TRBV5-4 and TRBJ2-1. The CDR3 contains 14 residues. Per germline, CDR1 SGHNT and CDR2 YYREEE (reference sequence). The CDR3 reads CASSLAADYNEQFF.

This chain uses TRBV20-1 with TRBJ1-4. Per germline, CDR1 DFQATT and CDR2 SNEGSKA (reference sequence). The CDR3 sequence is 13 residues long. CDR3 residues: CSARDRYNEKLFF.

The genes are TRBV7-9 and TRBJ2-5; TCRdb's D gene call, TRBD1, goes unchecked for lack of DNA. This CDR3 has 17 residues. Looked up from germline, CDR1 is SEHNR and CDR2 is FQNEAQ (reference sequence). CDR3 region: CASSPTDGAPTQETQYF.

CDR3: CASSLGTSGLDEQLF. This chain joins TRBV5-1 and TRBJ2-1; TCRdb proposes TRBD2, but this gene call is untestable without DNA. The CDR3 totals 15 residues. In germline, CDR1 is SGHRS, CDR2 YFSETQ.

This chain links TRBV6-6 with TRBJ2-1; the D call of TRBD1 rests on TCRdb alone, since no DNA is present to check it. The germline gives CDR1 MNHNY, CDR2 SVGAGI (reference sequence). This CDR3 has 16 amino acids. The CDR3 sequence: CASSYRDRGFYNEQFF.

J is TRBJ2-7 and V is TRBV4-1. The CDR3 spans 13 residues. The germline CDR1 and CDR2 sequences are MGHRA and YSYEKL. CDR3 region: CASSQVITYEQYF.

This chain links TRBV13 with TRBJ1-1. The CDR3 is made up of 14 amino acids. Germline CDR1 PRHDT, CDR2 FYEKMQ (reference sequence). CDR3 sequence reads: CASSLMGIGTEAFF.

The V and J genes are TRBV7-2 and TRBJ2-7; there is no DNA to check the TCRdb D call of TRBD2. This CDR3 has 13 amino acids. The germline gives CDR1 SGHTA, CDR2 FQGNSA. CDR3 residues: CASSEVPPGEQYF. The entire variable domain, with the rest obtained from reference TRBV7-2 and TRBJ2-7, is as follows: GAGVSQSPSNKVTEKGKDVELRCDPISGHTALYWYRQSLGQGLEFLIYFQGNSAPDKSGLPSDRFSAERTGGSVSTLTIQRTQQEDSAVYLCASSEVPPGEQYFGPGTRLTVT.

This chain uses TRBV20-1 with TRBJ2-3; the D call from TCRdb, TRBD1, cannot be confirmed without DNA. Germline-derived CDR1 and CDR2 are DFQATT and SNEGSKA (reference sequence). This CDR3 comprises 14 residues. This CDR3 is CSALGDLRPDTQYF.

The rearrangement uses TRBV5-5 and TRBJ1-5. Germline values: CDR1 SGHKS, CDR2 YYEKEE (reference sequence). This CDR3 is built from 16 residues. The CDR3 here is CASSLERGWSNQPQHF.

The rearrangement links TRBV5-6 to TRBJ1-1; TCRdb's D call of TRBD1 is untestable without DNA. The CDR3 loop spans 13 amino acids. The germline CDR1 and CDR2 sequences are SGHDT and YYEEEE. CDR3 residues: CASSGTRLTEAFF.

The chain combines TRBV12-3 or TRBV12-4 with TRBJ2-7; TCRdb returns TRBD1, unconfirmable since there is no DNA. This CDR3 contains 14 residues. The CDR3 loop reads CASSYAPGSYEQYF.

The gene calls are TRBV15 and TRBJ2-3; TCRdb designates TRBD1, a call that cannot be tested without DNA. The CDR3 runs to 15 residues. Germline lookup yields CDR1 LNHNV and CDR2 YYDKDF (reference sequence). This CDR3 is CATSRGTGGGDTQYF.